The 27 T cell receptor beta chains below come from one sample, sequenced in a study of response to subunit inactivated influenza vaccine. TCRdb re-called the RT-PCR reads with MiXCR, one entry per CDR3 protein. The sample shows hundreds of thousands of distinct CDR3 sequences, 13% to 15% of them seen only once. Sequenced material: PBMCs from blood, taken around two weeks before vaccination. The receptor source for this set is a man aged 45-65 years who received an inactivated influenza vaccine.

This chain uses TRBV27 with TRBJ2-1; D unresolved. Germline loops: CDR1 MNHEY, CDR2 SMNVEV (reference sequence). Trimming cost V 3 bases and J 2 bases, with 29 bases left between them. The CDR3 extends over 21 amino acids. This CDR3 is CASSFVISPNLAKSPYNEQFF. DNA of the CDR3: TGTGCCAGCAGTTTTGTTATTTCTCCCAATCTCGCCAAATCTCCCTACAATGAGCAGTTCTTC.

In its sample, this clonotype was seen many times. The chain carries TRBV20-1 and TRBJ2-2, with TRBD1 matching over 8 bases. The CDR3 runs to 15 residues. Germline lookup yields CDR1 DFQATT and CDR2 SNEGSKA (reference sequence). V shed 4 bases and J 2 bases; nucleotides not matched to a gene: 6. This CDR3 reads CSATADRANTGELFF. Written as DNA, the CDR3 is TGCAGTGCTACCGCGGACAGGGCCAACACCGGGGAGCTGTTTTTT.

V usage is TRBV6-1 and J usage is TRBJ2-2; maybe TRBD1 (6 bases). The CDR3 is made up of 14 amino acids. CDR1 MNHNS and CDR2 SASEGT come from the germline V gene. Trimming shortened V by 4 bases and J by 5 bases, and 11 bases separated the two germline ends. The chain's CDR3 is CASSARGGTGELFF. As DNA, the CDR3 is TGTGCCAGCAGTGCCAGGGGCGGGACCGGGGAGCTGTTTTTT.

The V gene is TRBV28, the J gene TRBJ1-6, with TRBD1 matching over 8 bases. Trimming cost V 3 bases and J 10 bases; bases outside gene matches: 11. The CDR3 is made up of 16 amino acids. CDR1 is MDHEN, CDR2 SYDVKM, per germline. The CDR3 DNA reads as TGTGCCAGCAGTTTTATCGGGAGGACAGGGTTATCACCCCTCCACTTT. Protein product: CASSFIGRTGLSPLHF.

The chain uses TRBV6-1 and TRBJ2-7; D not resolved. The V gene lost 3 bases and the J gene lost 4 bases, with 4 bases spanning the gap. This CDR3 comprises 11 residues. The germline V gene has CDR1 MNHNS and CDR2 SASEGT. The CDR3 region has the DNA TGTGCCAGCAGTGAGCAATACGAGCAGTACTTC. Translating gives CASSEQYEQYF.

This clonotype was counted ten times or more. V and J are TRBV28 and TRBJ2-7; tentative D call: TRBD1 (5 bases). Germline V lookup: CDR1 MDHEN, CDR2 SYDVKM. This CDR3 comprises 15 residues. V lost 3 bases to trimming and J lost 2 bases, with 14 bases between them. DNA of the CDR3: TGTGCCAGCAGTTTTTGGGGCCAGACCGCCTACGAGCAGTACTTC. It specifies CASSFWGQTAYEQYF.

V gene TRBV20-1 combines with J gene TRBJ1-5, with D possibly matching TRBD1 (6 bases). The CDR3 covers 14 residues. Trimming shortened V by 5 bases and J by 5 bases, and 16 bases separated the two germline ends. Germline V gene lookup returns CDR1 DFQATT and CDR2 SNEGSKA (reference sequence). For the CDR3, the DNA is TGCAGTGCTTCAGGAGGGGGGGGCGATCAGCCCCAGCATTTT. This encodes CSASGGGGDQPQHF.

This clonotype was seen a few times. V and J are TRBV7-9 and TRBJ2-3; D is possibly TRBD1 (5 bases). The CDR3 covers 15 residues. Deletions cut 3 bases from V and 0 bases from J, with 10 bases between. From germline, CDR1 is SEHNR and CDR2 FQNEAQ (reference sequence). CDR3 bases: TGTGCCAGCAGCTTCGGCAGGGCTAGCACAGATACGCAGTATTTT. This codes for CASSFGRASTDTQYF.

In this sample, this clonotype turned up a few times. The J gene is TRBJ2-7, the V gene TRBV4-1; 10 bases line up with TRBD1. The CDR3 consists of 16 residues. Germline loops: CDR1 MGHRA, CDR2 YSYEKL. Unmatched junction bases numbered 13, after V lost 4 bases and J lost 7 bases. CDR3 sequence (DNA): TGCGCCAGCAGCCTCGCCCCCGACAGGGGGCTGGGAGAGCAGTACTTC. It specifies CASSLAPDRGLGEQYF.

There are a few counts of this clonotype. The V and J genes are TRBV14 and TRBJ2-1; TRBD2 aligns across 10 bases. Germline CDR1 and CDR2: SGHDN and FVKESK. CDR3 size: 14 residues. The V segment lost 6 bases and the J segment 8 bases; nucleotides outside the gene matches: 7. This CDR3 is CASRRSGRWDEQFF. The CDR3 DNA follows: TGTGCCAGCAGACGTAGCGGGAGGTGGGATGAGCAGTTCTTC.

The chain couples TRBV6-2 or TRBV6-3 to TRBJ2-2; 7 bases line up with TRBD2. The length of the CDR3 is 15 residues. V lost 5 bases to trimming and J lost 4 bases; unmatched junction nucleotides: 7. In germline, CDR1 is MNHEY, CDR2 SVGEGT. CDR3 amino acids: CASSRWGGSTGELFF. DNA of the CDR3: TGTGCCAGCAGTAGGTGGGGGGGAAGCACCGGGGAGCTGTTTTTT.

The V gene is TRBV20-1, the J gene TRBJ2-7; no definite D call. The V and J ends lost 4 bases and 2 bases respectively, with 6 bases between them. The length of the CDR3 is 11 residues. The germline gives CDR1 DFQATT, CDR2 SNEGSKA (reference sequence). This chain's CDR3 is CSANRPYEQYF. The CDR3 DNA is TGCAGTGCTAACAGACCCTACGAGCAGTACTTC.

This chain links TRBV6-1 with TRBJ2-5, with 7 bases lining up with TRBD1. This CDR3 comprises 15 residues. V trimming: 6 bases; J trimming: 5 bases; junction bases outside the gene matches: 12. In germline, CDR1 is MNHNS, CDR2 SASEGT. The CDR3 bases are TGTGCCAGCAGACGCATACAGGGGCCCAGGGAGACCCAGTACTTC. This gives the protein CASRRIQGPRETQYF.

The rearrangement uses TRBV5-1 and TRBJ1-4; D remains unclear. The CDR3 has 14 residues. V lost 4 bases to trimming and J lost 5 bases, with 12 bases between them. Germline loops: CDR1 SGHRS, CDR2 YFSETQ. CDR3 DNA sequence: TGCGCCAGCAGCGAAAACAACGTGAATGAAAAACTGTTTTTT. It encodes CASSENNVNEKLFF.

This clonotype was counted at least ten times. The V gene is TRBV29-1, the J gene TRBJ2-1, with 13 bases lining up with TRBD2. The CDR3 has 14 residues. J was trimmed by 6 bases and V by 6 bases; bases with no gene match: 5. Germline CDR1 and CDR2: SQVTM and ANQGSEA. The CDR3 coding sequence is TGCAGCGTGAGGACTAGCGGGGGACCCAATGAGCAGTTCTTC. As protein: CSVRTSGGPNEQFF.

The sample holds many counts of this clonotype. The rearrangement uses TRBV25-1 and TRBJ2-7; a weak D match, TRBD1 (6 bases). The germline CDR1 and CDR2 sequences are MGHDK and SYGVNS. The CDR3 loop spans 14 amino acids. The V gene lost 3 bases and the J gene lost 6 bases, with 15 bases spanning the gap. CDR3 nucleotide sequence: TGTGCCAGCAGTGAGCCCCCGGGACATCCCGAGCAGTACTTC. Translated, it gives CASSEPPGHPEQYF.

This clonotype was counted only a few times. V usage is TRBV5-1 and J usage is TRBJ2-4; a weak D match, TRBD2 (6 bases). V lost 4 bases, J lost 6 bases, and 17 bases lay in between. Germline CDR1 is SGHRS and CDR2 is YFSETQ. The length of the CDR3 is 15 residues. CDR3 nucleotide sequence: TGCGCCAGCAGCCCGCTTGGACCGGAGGGAAACATTCAGTACTTC. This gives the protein CASSPLGPEGNIQYF.

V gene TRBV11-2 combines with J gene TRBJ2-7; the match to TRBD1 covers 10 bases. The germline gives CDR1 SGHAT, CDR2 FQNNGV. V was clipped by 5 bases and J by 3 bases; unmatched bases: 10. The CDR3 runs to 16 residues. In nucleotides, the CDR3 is TGTGCCAGCAGCCGAGCCATGGGACAGGGGAACTACGAGCAGTACTTC. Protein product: CASSRAMGQGNYEQYF. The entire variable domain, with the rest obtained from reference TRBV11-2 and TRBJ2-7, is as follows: EAGVAQSPRYKIIEKRQSVAFWCNPISGHATLYWYQQILGQGPKLLIQFQNNGVVDDSQLPKDRFSAERLKGVDSTLKIQPAKLEDSAVYLCASSRAMGQGNYEQYFGPGTRLTVT.

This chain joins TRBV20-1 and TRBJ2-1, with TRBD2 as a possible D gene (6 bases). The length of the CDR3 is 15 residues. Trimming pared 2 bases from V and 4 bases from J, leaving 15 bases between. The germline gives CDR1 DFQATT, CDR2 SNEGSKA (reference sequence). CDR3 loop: CSARSVRTTYNEQFF. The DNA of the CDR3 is TGCAGTGCTAGATCGGTCAGGACTACTTACAATGAGCAGTTCTTC.

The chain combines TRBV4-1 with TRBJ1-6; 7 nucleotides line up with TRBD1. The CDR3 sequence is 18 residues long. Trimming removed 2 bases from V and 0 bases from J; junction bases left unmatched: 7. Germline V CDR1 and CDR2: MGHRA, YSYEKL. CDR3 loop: CASSQFGTVFSYNSPLHF. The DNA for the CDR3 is TGCGCCAGCAGCCAATTTGGGACAGTCTTCTCCTATAATTCACCCCTCCACTTT.

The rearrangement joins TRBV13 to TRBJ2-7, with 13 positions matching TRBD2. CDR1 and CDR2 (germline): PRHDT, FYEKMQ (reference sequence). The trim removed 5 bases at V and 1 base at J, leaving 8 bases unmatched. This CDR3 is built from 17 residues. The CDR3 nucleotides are TGTGCCAGCAGCACCCTTCGACTAGCGGGGGGATCCTACGAGCAGTACTTC. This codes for CASSTLRLAGGSYEQYF.

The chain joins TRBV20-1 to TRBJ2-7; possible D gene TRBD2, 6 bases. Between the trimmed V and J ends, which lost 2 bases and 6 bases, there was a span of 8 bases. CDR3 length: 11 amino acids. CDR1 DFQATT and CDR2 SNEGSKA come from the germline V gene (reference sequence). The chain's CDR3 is CSARWRAEQYF. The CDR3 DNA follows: TGCAGTGCTAGATGGAGGGCCGAGCAGTACTTC.

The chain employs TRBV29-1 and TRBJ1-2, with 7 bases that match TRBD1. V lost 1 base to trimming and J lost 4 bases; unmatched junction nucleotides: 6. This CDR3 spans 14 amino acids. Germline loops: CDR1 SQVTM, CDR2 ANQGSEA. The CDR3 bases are TGCAGCGTTGAAGGGACAGGTGGAGGCTATGGCTACACCTTC. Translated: CSVEGTGGGYGYTF. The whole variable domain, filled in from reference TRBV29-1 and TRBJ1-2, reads SAVISQKPSRDICQRGTSLTIQCQVDSQVTMMFWYRQQPGQSLTLIATANQGSEATYESGFVIDKFPISRPNLTFSTLTVSNMSPEDSSIYLCSVEGTGGGYGYTFGSGTRLTVV.

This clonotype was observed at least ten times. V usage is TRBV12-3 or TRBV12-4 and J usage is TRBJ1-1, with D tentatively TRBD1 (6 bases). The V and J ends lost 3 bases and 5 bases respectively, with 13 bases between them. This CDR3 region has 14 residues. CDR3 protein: CASSFKGDGTEAFF. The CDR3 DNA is TGTGCCAGCAGTTTCAAGGGGGATGGGACTGAAGCTTTCTTT.

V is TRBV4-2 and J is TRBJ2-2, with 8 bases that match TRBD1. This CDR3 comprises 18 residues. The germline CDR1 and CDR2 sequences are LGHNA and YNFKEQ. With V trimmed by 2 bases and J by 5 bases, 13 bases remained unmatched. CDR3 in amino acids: CASSQLIGRQGRTGELFF. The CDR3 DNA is TGTGCCAGCAGCCAATTGATTGGACGACAGGGGCGGACCGGGGAGCTGTTTTTT.

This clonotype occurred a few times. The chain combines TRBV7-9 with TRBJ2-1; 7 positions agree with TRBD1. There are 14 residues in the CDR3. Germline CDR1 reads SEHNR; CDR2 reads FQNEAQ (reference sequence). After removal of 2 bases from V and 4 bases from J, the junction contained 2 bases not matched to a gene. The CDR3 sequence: CASSLLQGYNEQFF. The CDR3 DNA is TGTGCCAGCAGCTTATTACAGGGGTACAATGAGCAGTTCTTC.

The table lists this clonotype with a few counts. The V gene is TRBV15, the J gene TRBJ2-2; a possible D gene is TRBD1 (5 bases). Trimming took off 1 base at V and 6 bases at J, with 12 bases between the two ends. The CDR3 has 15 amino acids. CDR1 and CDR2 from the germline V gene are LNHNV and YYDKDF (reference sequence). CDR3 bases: TGTGCCACCAGCAGAGCCCGGCCCAGGGCCGGGGAGCTGTTTTTT. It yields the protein CATSRARPRAGELFF.